The next 3 T cell receptor beta chains were all read from a single sample in a study of cytomegalovirus exposure and HLA in healthy donors. PCR was performed using 60 Vbeta and 13 Jbeta primers. Profiling relied on immunoSEQ multiplex PCR, and the TCRdb table lists in-frame clones only, not all of them. The table has about 160,000 clones, roughly four fifths seen once. Material: PBMCs. The receptors here all came from a woman in her thirties or forties in good health and CMV-seronegative.

This clone turned up a few times. The chain has TRBV5-1 and TRBJ2-7; 9 nucleotides line up with TRBD2. Per germline, CDR1 SGHRS and CDR2 YFSETQ. The junction had 2 bases not matched to a gene; V was cut back by 0 bases and J by 4 bases. The CDR3 is made up of 14 amino acids. CDR3 DNA sequence: TGCGCCAGCAGCTTGGCGGGACTAGCTTACGAGCAGTACTTC. Encoded protein: CASSLAGLAYEQYF.

This rearrangement joins TRBV28 to TRBJ1-1; TRBD1 aligns across 9 bases. The CDR3 covers 14 residues. In germline, CDR1 is MDHEN, CDR2 SYDVKM. CDR3 sequence reads: CASLHGTGYTEAFF. CDR3 DNA sequence: TGTGCGAGCCTCCACGGGACAGGGTACACTGAAGCTTTCTTT.

The chain joins TRBV6-5 to TRBJ1-2, with TRBD1 matching 8 bases. Germline-derived CDR1 and CDR2 are MNHEY and SVGAGI. After removal of 5 bases from V and 1 base from J, the junction contained 6 bases not matched to a gene. The CDR3 runs to 15 residues. DNA of the CDR3: TGTGCCAGCAGTAGACAGGGGAGGGGTAACTATGGCTACACCTTC. Its translation is CASSRQGRGNYGYTF.